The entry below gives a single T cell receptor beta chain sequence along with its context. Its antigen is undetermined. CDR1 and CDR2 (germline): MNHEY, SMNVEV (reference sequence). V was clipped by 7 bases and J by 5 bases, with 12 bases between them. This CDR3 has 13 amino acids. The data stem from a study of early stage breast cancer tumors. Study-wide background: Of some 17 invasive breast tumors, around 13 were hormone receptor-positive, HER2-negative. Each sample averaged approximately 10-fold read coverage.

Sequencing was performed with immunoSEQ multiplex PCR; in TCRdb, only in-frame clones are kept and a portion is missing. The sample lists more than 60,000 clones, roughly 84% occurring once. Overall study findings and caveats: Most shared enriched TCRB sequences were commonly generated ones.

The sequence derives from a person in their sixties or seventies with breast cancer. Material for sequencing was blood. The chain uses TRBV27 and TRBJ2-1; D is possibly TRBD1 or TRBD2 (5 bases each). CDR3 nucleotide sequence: TGTGCCAGCACCGGGGCTTTGAACAATGAGCAGTTCTTC. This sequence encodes CASTGALNNEQFF.